Sequencing of this T cell receptor beta chain was carried out in a study of T-cell reconstitution after alpha-beta-depleted transplantation in children. This CDR3 is built from 11 residues. Germline CDR1 SEHNR, CDR2 FQNEAQ (reference sequence). V lost 1 base and J 11 bases, leaving 9 bases between the germline ends. Using unique molecular identifiers, the investigators prepared the TCRbeta library. Each CDR3 protein gets one entry after TCRdb re-called the PCR reads with MiXCR. The sample has 250,000 to 350,000 distinct CDR3 sequences; 9.5% to 10% are singletons. The gene calls are TRBV7-9 and TRBJ2-7; no reliable D call. This clonotype was sampled from a human donor who donated a stem cell graft to a child with SCID. Here the sequenced sample was PBMCs from the stem cell graft donor, taken from the stem cell graft. CDR3 loop: CASSLGSREYF. The CDR3 DNA follows: TGTGCCAGCAGCTTAGGCTCCCGAGAGTACTTC.